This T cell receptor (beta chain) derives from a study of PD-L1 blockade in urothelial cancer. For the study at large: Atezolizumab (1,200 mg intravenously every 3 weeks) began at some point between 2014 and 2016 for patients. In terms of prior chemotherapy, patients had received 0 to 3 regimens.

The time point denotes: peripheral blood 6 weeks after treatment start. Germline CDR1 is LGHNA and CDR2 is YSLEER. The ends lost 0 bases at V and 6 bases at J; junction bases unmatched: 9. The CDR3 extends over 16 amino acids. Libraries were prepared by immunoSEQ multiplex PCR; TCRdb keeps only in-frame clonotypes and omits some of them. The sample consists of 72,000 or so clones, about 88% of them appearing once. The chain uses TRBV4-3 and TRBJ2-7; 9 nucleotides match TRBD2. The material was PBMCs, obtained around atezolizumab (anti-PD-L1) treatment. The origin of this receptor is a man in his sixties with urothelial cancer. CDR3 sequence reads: CASSQDLREGSCEQYF. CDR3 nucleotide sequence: TGCGCCAGCAGCCAAGATTTGCGGGAGGGGTCTTGCGAGCAGTACTTC.